The 29 T cell receptor beta chains given below trace back to one sample, sequenced in a study of blood T cell repertoires in COVID-19. Data came from immunoSEQ multiplex PCR; TCRdb stores just in-frame clones and leaves some out. The data contain around 400,000 clones, over 75% of them seen just once; the ten biggest clones take up under 3%. What was sequenced was peripheral blood. The receptors come from a woman aged 60-70 years with COVID-19, enrolled during active disease.

The rearrangement joins TRBV5-4 to TRBJ1-1; 8 nucleotides line up with TRBD1. The J segment lost 5 bases and the V segment lost 0 bases, leaving 3 bases of the junction unmatched. CDR3 size: 14 residues. From germline, CDR1 is SGHNT and CDR2 YYREEE (reference sequence). The CDR3: CASSLDRGYTEAFF. CDR3 DNA: TGTGCCAGCAGCTTGGACAGGGGGTATACTGAAGCTTTCTTT.

The gene calls are TRBV30 and TRBJ1-2; TRBD1 agrees at 9 bases. The CDR3 is 15 residues long. Germline CDR1 GTSNPN, CDR2 SVGIG (reference sequence). J was trimmed by 4 bases and V by 3 bases; bases with no gene match: 9. This CDR3 reads CAWRGQGLLPYGYTF. Written as DNA, the CDR3 is TGTGCCTGGAGAGGACAGGGGCTGCTCCCCTATGGCTACACCTTC.

This rearrangement joins TRBV14 to TRBJ2-7; no firm D call. Looked up from germline, CDR1 is SGHDN and CDR2 is FVKESK. CDR3 length: 13 residues. Trimming shortened V by 0 bases and J by 3 bases, and 6 bases separated the two germline ends. As DNA, the CDR3 is TGTGCCAGCAGCCAAGACCCGCGCTACGAGCAGTACTTC. Amino acids: CASSQDPRYEQYF.

CDR3 sequence (DNA): TGTGCCAGCAGTCCGTGGACAGGGGGTGAGCAAGAGACCCAGTACTTC. This sequence encodes CASSPWTGGEQETQYF. The rearrangement joins TRBV27 to TRBJ2-5, with 10 bases fitting TRBD1. Unmatched junction bases numbered 8, after V lost 5 bases and J lost 2 bases. The CDR3 is 16 amino acids. Germline V lookup: CDR1 MNHEY, CDR2 SMNVEV (reference sequence).

This chain connects TRBV5-6 to TRBJ1-3; D unresolved. Trimming pared 1 base from V and 8 bases from J, leaving 22 bases between. The germline gives CDR1 SGHDT, CDR2 YYEEEE. CDR3 size: 17 residues. The CDR3 DNA sequence: TGTGCCAGCAGCTTGCTCTCTGGCAGGATGGGTGGCCACACCATATATTTT. It codes for CASSLLSGRMGGHTIYF. The variable domain in full, completed from reference TRBV5-6 and TRBJ1-3, reads DAGVTQSPTHLIKTRGQQVTLRCSPKSGHDTVSWYQQALGQGPQFIFQYYEEEERQRGNFPDRFSGHQFPNYSSELNVNALLLGDSALYLCASSLLSGRMGGHTIYFGEGSWLTVV.

This sequence joins TRBV9 and TRBJ1-4; no clear D gene. The CDR3 loop spans 19 amino acids. V was trimmed by 2 bases and J by 0 bases, leaving 20 bases between them. Per germline, CDR1 SGDLS and CDR2 YYNGEE. This CDR3 is CASSVVRSSSIPTNEKLFF. The DNA for the CDR3 is TGTGCCAGCAGCGTCGTCAGGTCCTCTTCTATTCCAACTAATGAAAAACTGTTTTTT.

This clone was counted only a few times. This chain links TRBV6-6 with TRBJ2-1, with 12 bases matching TRBD2. This CDR3 has 17 residues. The trim removed 5 bases at V and 5 bases at J, leaving 10 bases unmatched. Germline CDR1 is MNHNY and CDR2 is SVGAGI (reference sequence). The DNA for the CDR3 is TGTGCCAGCAGTCGACTAGCGGGGGTTACAACGCACAATGAGCAGTTCTTC. Translated, it gives CASSRLAGVTTHNEQFF.

This clone was recorded only once. This chain uses TRBV18 with TRBJ1-5; TRBD1 agrees at 7 bases. The germline V gene has CDR1 KGHSH and CDR2 LQKENI. Unmatched junction bases numbered 11, after V lost 5 bases and J lost 7 bases. This CDR3 contains 15 residues. In DNA, the CDR3 is TGTGCCAGCTCATCAATAAACAGGGGCGGCCAGCCCCAGCATTTT. It is translated as CASSSINRGGQPQHF.

J is TRBJ1-2 and V is TRBV15; TRBD1 aligns across 9 bases. The CDR3 is made up of 16 amino acids. Losses at the gene ends were 2 bases for V and 6 bases for J; bases not matched to a gene: 10. The V gene's germline CDR1 is LNHNV and CDR2 YYDKDF (reference sequence). The CDR3 region is CATSRFSRDREDGYTF. CDR3 nucleotides: TGTGCCACCAGCAGATTTTCCCGGGACAGGGAGGATGGCTACACCTTC.

The chain employs TRBV5-1 and TRBJ2-1, with 11 nucleotides matching TRBD2. There are 16 residues in the CDR3. V dropped 4 bases and J dropped 5; count of bases not matched to a gene: 8. Per the germline V gene, CDR1 is SGHRS and CDR2 is YFSETQ. The CDR3, as DNA: TGCGCCAGCAGCCCCTTAGCGGGGGGGCCCCACAATGAGCAGTTCTTC. The encoded protein is CASSPLAGGPHNEQFF.

This clone was detected only a few times. The same CDR3 also results from other DNA sequences found in this sample. The V call is TRBV7-9, the J call TRBJ2-1; D might be TRBD2 (6 bases). The CDR3 runs to 16 residues. Germline CDR1 SEHNR, CDR2 FQNEAQ (reference sequence). V was trimmed by 5 bases and J by 0 bases, leaving 14 bases between them. The CDR3 nucleotides are TGTGCCAGCAGCCCCCGGGGAGGATCCTCCTACAATGAGCAGTTCTTC. It yields the protein CASSPRGGSSYNEQFF. Combining the CDR3 with reference TRBV7-9 and TRBJ2-1 gives the whole variable domain DTGVSQNPRHKITKRGQNVTFRCDPISEHNRLYWYRQTLGQGPEFLTYFQNEAQLEKSRLLSDRFSAERPKGSFSTLEIQRTEQGDSAMYLCASSPRGGSSYNEQFFGPGTRLTVL.

The chain employs TRBV7-9 and TRBJ1-1; D uncertain. CDR3 length: 12 residues. In germline, CDR1 is SEHNR, CDR2 FQNEAQ (reference sequence). Trimming took 5 bases from V and 3 from J, leaving 7 bases between them. CDR3 DNA sequence: TGTGCCAGCAGCCAATCAGACACTGAAGCTTTCTTT. Protein: CASSQSDTEAFF.

The V call is TRBV4-2, the J call TRBJ2-7; 8 bases agree with TRBD1. This CDR3 comprises 14 residues. The V gene's germline CDR1 is LGHNA and CDR2 YNFKEQ. The ends lost 6 bases at V and 4 bases at J; junction bases unmatched: 8. The CDR3 DNA reads TGTGCCAGCAGTCCGTTGACAGGGGTGTACGAGCAGTACTTC. Protein product: CASSPLTGVYEQYF.

The rearrangement links TRBV6-5 to TRBJ2-7, with 8 positions matching TRBD2. Germline-derived CDR1 and CDR2 are MNHEY and SVGAGI. J gave up 6 bases and V 3 bases, and 7 bases lay outside the gene matches. The CDR3 has 14 amino acids. CDR3 region: CASSYGRGVGEQYF. The CDR3 DNA is TGTGCCAGCAGTTATGGGCGGGGGGTAGGCGAGCAGTACTTC.

A single count supports this clone. Within the sample, other DNA sequences also encode this same CDR3. V is TRBV4-1 and J is TRBJ1-4, with D uncertain. The CDR3 is 15 amino acids. Trimming stripped 1 base from V and 0 bases from J, with 6 bases between. The germline V gene encodes CDR1 MGHRA and CDR2 YSYEKL. The CDR3 DNA reads as TGCGCCAGCAGCCAAGGGCGGGCAACTAATGAAAAACTGTTTTTT. Translating it yields CASSQGRATNEKLFF.

V and J are TRBV6-5 and TRBJ1-2, with 12 bases that match TRBD1. This CDR3 region has 14 residues. CDR1 MNHEY and CDR2 SVGAGI come from the germline V gene. Unmatched junction bases numbered 4, after V lost 6 bases and J lost 5 bases. The CDR3 region has the DNA TGTGCCAGCAGGGGACAGGGGGCAGGGTATGGCTACACCTTC. It is translated as CASRGQGAGYGYTF.

The chain carries TRBV28 and TRBJ2-7; TRBD1 matches 7 bases. The CDR3 spans 13 residues. Per the germline V gene, CDR1 is MDHEN and CDR2 is SYDVKM. After removal of 7 bases from V and 3 bases from J, the junction contained 6 bases not matched to a gene. The CDR3 sequence: CASNRGGRYEQYF. CDR3 DNA sequence: TGTGCCAGCAACAGGGGCGGTCGCTACGAGCAGTACTTC.

This clone was observed once. The gene calls are TRBV18 and TRBJ2-3; 14 positions match TRBD2. The trim removed 5 bases at V and 0 bases at J, leaving 7 bases unmatched. CDR3 length equals 18 residues. The V gene's germline CDR1 is KGHSH and CDR2 LQKENI. The CDR3 spells CASSFLGTSGGSTDTQYF. The CDR3 region has the DNA TGTGCCAGCTCATTCCTAGGGACTAGCGGGGGAAGCACAGATACGCAGTATTTT.

J is TRBJ1-2 and V is TRBV24-1; D not resolved. Per the germline V gene, CDR1 is KGHDR and CDR2 is SFDVKD. Trimming took off 4 bases at V and 2 bases at J, with 7 bases between the two ends. The CDR3 extends over 13 amino acids. CDR3 nucleotides: TGTGCCACCAGTGAGGCCGCCAACTATGGCTACACCTTC. Translating it yields CATSEAANYGYTF.

CDR3 in DNA: TGTGCCACCATTGGACAGCTGAACACTGAAGCTTTCTTT. Translating gives CATIGQLNTEAFF. The chain combines TRBV15 with TRBJ1-1; D is possibly TRBD1 (6 bases). Germline V CDR1 and CDR2: LNHNV, YYDKDF (reference sequence). The CDR3 runs 13 residues. The V end was cut by 7 bases, the J end by 0 bases, with 9 bases between.

The gene calls are TRBV5-1 and TRBJ2-7; D is perhaps TRBD1 (5 bases). Trimming pared 4 bases from V and 3 bases from J, leaving 11 bases between. The CDR3 consists of 13 residues. Germline CDR1 is SGHRS and CDR2 is YFSETQ. Here the CDR3 DNA reads TGCGCCAGCAGCCCGACAGATTTCTACGAGCAGTACTTC. This encodes CASSPTDFYEQYF. Complete variable domain (other parts from reference TRBV5-1 and TRBJ2-7): KAGVTQTPRYLIKTRGQQVTLSCSPISGHRSVSWYQQTPGQGLQFLFEYFSETQRNKGNFPGRFSGRQFSNSRSEMNVSTLELGDSALYLCASSPTDFYEQYFGPGTRLTVT.

This clone was observed a single time. The chain is built from TRBV4-1 and TRBJ2-7, with D maybe TRBD1 (6 bases). Trimming took 0 bases from V and 3 from J, leaving 9 bases between them. The length of the CDR3 is 14 residues. Germline lookup yields CDR1 MGHRA and CDR2 YSYEKL. The CDR3: CASSQDTGFYEQYF. The CDR3 DNA follows: TGCGCCAGCAGCCAAGACACAGGGTTCTACGAGCAGTACTTC.

This CDR3 reads CASSWGDRVAGELFF. The CDR3 DNA reads TGTGCCAGCAGTTGGGGGGACAGAGTGGCCGGGGAGCTGTTTTTT. The V call is TRBV27, the J call TRBJ2-2; maybe TRBD1 (7 bases). The germline V gene encodes CDR1 MNHEY and CDR2 SMNVEV (reference sequence). CDR3 length equals 15 residues. V was pared by 4 bases and J by 6 bases, with 15 bases between.

The V gene is TRBV3-1 (or the pseudogene TRBV3-2), the J gene TRBJ2-3; 14 nucleotides agree with TRBD2. The CDR3 extends over 20 amino acids. In germline, CDR1 is LGHDT, CDR2 YNNKEL (reference sequence). V gave up 3 bases and J gave up 2 bases; unmatched junction bases: 13. CDR3 residues: CASSHKAGLAGAYTTDTQYF. Written as DNA, the CDR3 is TGTGCCAGCAGCCACAAGGCGGGACTAGCGGGGGCCTACACCACAGATACGCAGTATTTT.

The V call is TRBV5-5, the J call TRBJ2-3; D gene unclear. The germline CDR1 and CDR2 sequences are SGHKS and YYEKEE (reference sequence). The V and J ends lost 2 bases and 0 bases respectively, with 10 bases between them. This CDR3 comprises 15 residues. The CDR3 DNA follows: TGTGCCAGCAGCTTCTCAACTCCTAGCACAGATACGCAGTATTTT. Amino acids: CASSFSTPSTDTQYF.

The V call is TRBV24-1, the J call TRBJ2-3; no firm D call. V dropped 2 bases and J dropped 1 base, with 9 bases sitting between them. The CDR3 sequence is 15 residues long. From germline, CDR1 is KGHDR and CDR2 SFDVKD. DNA of the CDR3: TGTGCCACCAGTGATTACACCGCCCGCACAGATACGCAGTATTTT. Translated, it gives CATSDYTARTDTQYF.

The chain recombines TRBV5-1 with TRBJ2-6; D is possibly TRBD2 (5 bases). The CDR3 runs to 18 residues. Between the trimmed V and J ends, which lost 3 bases and 0 bases, there was a span of 16 bases. The germline CDR1 and CDR2 sequences are SGHRS and YFSETQ. CDR3 region: CASSSFPEDLSGANVLTF. The CDR3 DNA sequence: TGCGCCAGCAGCTCCTTCCCGGAGGATCTCTCTGGGGCCAACGTCCTGACTTTC. The whole variable domain, remainder taken from reference TRBV5-1 and TRBJ2-6, is KAGVTQTPRYLIKTRGQQVTLSCSPISGHRSVSWYQQTPGQGLQFLFEYFSETQRNKGNFPGRFSGRQFSNSRSEMNVSTLELGDSALYLCASSSFPEDLSGANVLTFGAGSRLTVL.

This clone was recorded once. The rearrangement joins TRBV6-5 to TRBJ2-7; TRBD2 matches 7 bases. CDR3 length equals 13 residues. V shed 6 bases, J shed 5 bases, and the junction held 7 bases outside the gene matches. Germline V gene sequence: CDR1 MNHEY, CDR2 SVGAGI. The CDR3 coding sequence is TGTGCCAGCAGAACCCCCGCGGGGGACGAGCAGTACTTC. Translating it yields CASRTPAGDEQYF.

CDR3 loop: CASSLARGSPEQYF. In DNA form, the CDR3 reads TGTGCCAGCAGCTTAGCGCGGGGTAGCCCCGAGCAGTACTTC. The V and J genes are TRBV7-8 and TRBJ2-7; possible D gene TRBD2, 6 bases. The V and J ends lost 0 bases and 6 bases respectively, with 12 bases between them. Germline-derived CDR1 and CDR2 are SGHVS and FQNEAQ. CDR3 length equals 14 residues.